These 8 T cell receptor beta chains share one sample of origin, sequenced in a study of blood T cell repertoires in COVID-19. Data came from immunoSEQ multiplex PCR; TCRdb stores just in-frame clones and leaves some out. The table has 400,000 to 450,000 clones, approximately 90% seen once; the top ten hold roughly 13%. The sample was peripheral blood. The receptors originated from a woman in her forties or fifties with COVID-19, enrolled during active disease.

On this clone itself: Other DNA variants within this sample encode the same CDR3. The chain uses TRBV5-1 and TRBJ2-3; 11 nucleotides line up with TRBD2. CDR3 size: 15 residues. Germline V gene data show CDR1 as SGHRS and CDR2 as YFSETQ. With 0 bases clipped from V and 6 bases from J, the junction kept 3 bases outside the gene matches. The CDR3 nucleotides are TGCGCCAGCAGCTTGGGACTAGCGGGGACGGATACGCAGTATTTT. Translating gives CASSLGLAGTDTQYF.

The chain links TRBV7-2 to TRBJ1-5; 10 nucleotides agree with TRBD1. Unmatched junction bases numbered 3, after V lost 3 bases and J lost 4 bases. The germline gives CDR1 SGHTA, CDR2 FQGNSA. The CDR3 runs 15 residues. CDR3 region: CASSFWGQGNQPQHF. The DNA for the CDR3 is TGTGCCAGCAGCTTCTGGGGACAGGGGAATCAGCCCCAGCATTTT.

This rearrangement joins TRBV7-2 to TRBJ2-1; weak D call: TRBD2 (6 bases). CDR3 size: 12 residues. CDR1 is SGHTA and CDR2 is FQGNSA in the germline V gene. The ends were cut back, 7 bases at V and 4 bases at J, with 8 bases in the middle. This chain's CDR3 is CASTRGYNEQFF. CDR3 DNA sequence: TGTGCCAGCACCCGGGGGTACAATGAGCAGTTCTTC.

The gene calls are TRBV4-2 and TRBJ1-1; tentatively, D is TRBD1 (6 bases). Germline-derived CDR1 and CDR2 are LGHNA and YNFKEQ. CDR3 size: 17 residues. V shed 0 bases and J shed 3 bases, with 17 bases lying between them. The DNA of the CDR3 is TGTGCCAGCAGCCAAGATCGACTGGACAGAGCCTACACTGAAGCTTTCTTT. Encoded protein: CASSQDRLDRAYTEAFF.

The CDR3 sequence is CASSLVTGQGYPTGELFF. The CDR3 DNA reads as TGTGCCAGCAGCTTAGTCACGGGACAGGGATACCCCACCGGGGAGCTGTTTTTT. This sequence joins TRBV11-2 and TRBJ2-2; 9 bases map to TRBD1. There are 18 residues in the CDR3. The germline V gene has CDR1 SGHAT and CDR2 FQNNGV. The junction had 10 bases not matched to a gene; V was cut back by 1 base and J by 4 bases.

The CDR3 bases are TGCGCCAGCAGCTTCCGGACAGGGGGGGCCGGGGAGCTGTTTTTT. Protein: CASSFRTGGAGELFF. This chain links TRBV5-1 with TRBJ2-2; 10 bases are a match to TRBD1. This CDR3 has 15 amino acids. Germline lookup yields CDR1 SGHRS and CDR2 YFSETQ. The V segment lost 2 bases and the J segment 6 bases; nucleotides outside the gene matches: 4.

The rearrangement joins TRBV6-5 to TRBJ2-7; 10 bases are a match to TRBD2. CDR1 and CDR2 (germline): MNHEY, SVGAGI. The J segment lost 3 bases and the V segment lost 2 bases, leaving 4 bases of the junction unmatched. This CDR3 comprises 15 residues. The CDR3, as DNA: TGTGCCAGCAGTTACGGAGTAGCGGGGGGCTACGAGCAGTACTTC. Translation: CASSYGVAGGYEQYF.

This rearrangement joins TRBV18 to TRBJ1-5; D ambiguous. Looked up from germline, CDR1 is KGHSH and CDR2 is LQKENI. The CDR3 has 13 residues. V lost 6 bases and J lost 5, with 11 bases in between. CDR3: CASSPLIDQPQHF. In nucleotides, the CDR3 is TGTGCCAGCTCCCCTTTAATAGATCAGCCCCAGCATTTT.